The 25 T cell receptor beta chains below come from one sample, sequenced in a study of CXCR3-negative and CXCR3-positive naive CD8 T cells. The authors prepared UMI-labeled TRB cDNA libraries by 5' RACE. TCRdb re-called the 5' RACE reads and shows each CDR3 protein once, DNA omitted. The clone table shows about 120,000 distinct CDR3 sequences, with the ten largest holding around 0.38%. Regarding the study as a whole: Naive cells that were CXCR3-positive had more hydrophobic TRB CDR3s (compared with CXCR3-negative naive cells).

Their cognate antigens are unknown. Sequenced material: naive CXCR3+ CD8+ T cells from blood. Stated subset: CD45RO-CCR7+CD27+CD95- naive CD8+ T cells expressing CXCR3 (TNR3+). All receptors come from a human donor in good health. Some clones in this sample may be carry-over from other donors' samples.

The chain combines TRBV7-2 with TRBJ2-1; TCRdb reports TRBD2, a call that lacks DNA to check it against. This CDR3 comprises 18 residues. The germline V gene has CDR1 SGHTA and CDR2 FQGNSA. CDR3 region: CASSPRLAGTGGYNEQFF.

The CDR3 here is CASSYGQGIYNEQFF. This sequence joins TRBV6-2 or TRBV6-3 and TRBJ2-1; TCRdb proposes TRBD1, but this gene call is untestable without DNA. CDR1 is MNHEY and CDR2 is SVGEGT in the germline V gene. The length of the CDR3 is 15 residues.

J is TRBJ2-7 and V is TRBV7-9; without DNA, the TCRdb call of TRBD1 cannot be checked. Germline V CDR1 and CDR2: SEHNR, FQNEAQ (reference sequence). The CDR3 runs 15 residues. CDR3 amino acids: CASSQLLVRDAEQYF.

V gene TRBV7-9 combines with J gene TRBJ2-7; checking the TCRdb D call of TRBD1 is not possible without DNA. CDR1 is SEHNR and CDR2 is FQNEAQ in the germline V gene (reference sequence). The CDR3 has 15 residues. CDR3 region: CASSLGGQSAYEQYF.

The V gene is TRBV7-3, the J gene TRBJ2-5; TCRdb calls TRBD1, which cannot be checked without DNA. This CDR3 contains 13 residues. Germline V gene sequence: CDR1 SGHTA, CDR2 FQGTGA. This chain's CDR3 is CASSPGQGETQYF.

The chain couples TRBV28 to TRBJ1-6; TCRdb selects TRBD1, and the lack of DNA leaves this call unchecked. The V gene's germline CDR1 is MDHEN and CDR2 SYDVKM. The CDR3 sequence is 17 residues long. CDR3 residues: CASSLAQMSRQGSPLHF.

The rearrangement uses TRBV6-5 and TRBJ2-7; TCRdb gives TRBD1 as the D gene, but with no DNA this cannot be confirmed. Looked up from germline, CDR1 is MNHEY and CDR2 is SVGAGI. The CDR3 extends over 13 amino acids. CDR3 region: CASSAGSSYEQYF.

The chain joins TRBV7-9 to TRBJ2-7. The CDR3 sequence is 13 residues long. Per germline, CDR1 SEHNR and CDR2 FQNEAQ (reference sequence). The CDR3 sequence: CASSLSAAYEQYF.

This chain connects TRBV29-1 to TRBJ2-1; TCRdb returns TRBD1, unconfirmable since there is no DNA. In germline, CDR1 is SQVTM, CDR2 ANQGSEA. The CDR3 has 14 amino acids. CDR3 loop: CSVTGTGGENEQFF.

The chain has TRBV2 and TRBJ2-7. This CDR3 is 12 amino acids long. Germline assignment: CDR1 SNHLY and CDR2 FYNNEI. The CDR3 region is CASSALDYEQYF.

The chain carries TRBV19 and TRBJ2-7. The CDR3 is made up of 13 amino acids. CDR1 and CDR2 (germline): LNHDA, SQIVND (reference sequence). The CDR3 reads CASRSSDSYEQYF.

The rearrangement links TRBV7-6 to TRBJ2-7; the D gene TCRdb calls, TRBD2, cannot be checked with no DNA. Germline V gene lookup returns CDR1 SGHVS and CDR2 FNYEAQ. This CDR3 contains 12 residues. CDR3 loop: CASSLEALVLYF. The whole variable domain, filled in from reference TRBV7-6 and TRBJ2-7, reads GAGVSQSPRYKVTKRGQDVALRCDPISGHVSLYWYRQALGQGPEFLTYFNYEAQQDKSGLPNDRFSAERPEGSISTLTIQRTEQRDSAMYRCASSLEALVLYFGPGTRLTVT.

V usage is TRBV6-5 and J usage is TRBJ1-5; the TCRdb D gene call, TRBD1, has no DNA to confirm it. The CDR3 has 15 residues. Germline assignment: CDR1 MNHEY and CDR2 SVGAGI. CDR3 residues: CASSSTGAGDQPQHF.

The gene calls are TRBV6-6 and TRBJ1-4; the TCRdb call, TRBD1, lacks DNA for checking. Germline loops: CDR1 MNHNY, CDR2 SVGAGI (reference sequence). The CDR3 is 17 amino acids. The chain's CDR3 is CASSPPGTGFTNEKLFF.

This chain links TRBV29-1 with TRBJ1-2. CDR1 is SQVTM, CDR2 ANQGSEA, per germline. The CDR3 consists of 13 residues. The CDR3 loop reads CSVVSTANYGYTF.

V gene TRBV7-2 combines with J gene TRBJ1-2; TCRdb's assignment of TRBD1 cannot be checked, as there is no DNA. Per the germline V gene, CDR1 is SGHTA and CDR2 is FQGNSA. The CDR3 covers 15 residues. The CDR3 sequence is CASSPPRTGGLGYTF.

The chain employs TRBV2 and TRBJ2-6. From germline, CDR1 is SNHLY and CDR2 FYNNEI. The CDR3 loop spans 14 amino acids. The CDR3 is CASRRLSGANVLTF. Together with reference TRBV2 and TRBJ2-6, the CDR3 gives the full variable domain: EPEVTQTPSHQVTQMGQEVILRCVPISNHLYFYWYRQILGQKVEFLVSFYNNEISEKSEIFDDQFSVERPDGSNFTLKIRSTKLEDSAMYFCASRRLSGANVLTFGAGSRLTVL.

The rearrangement links TRBV29-1 to TRBJ2-1; TCRdb's D gene call, TRBD1, goes unchecked for lack of DNA. The CDR3 totals 14 residues. Looked up from germline, CDR1 is SQVTM and CDR2 is ANQGSEA. The CDR3 sequence: CSVQIRDRLDEQFF.

The V and J genes are TRBV3-1 and TRBJ2-2; TCRdb designates TRBD1, a call that cannot be tested without DNA. The CDR3 extends over 16 amino acids. Germline V gives CDR1 LGHDT, CDR2 YNNKEL (reference sequence). CDR3 in amino acids: CASSQGGQGNTGELFF.

V gene TRBV29-1 combines with J gene TRBJ1-2. Germline loops: CDR1 SQVTM, CDR2 ANQGSEA. There are 15 residues in the CDR3. CDR3: CSAPRDSQDSGGYTF. Complete variable domain (other parts from reference TRBV29-1 and TRBJ1-2): SAVISQKPSRDICQRGTSLTIQCQVDSQVTMMFWYRQQPGQSLTLIATANQGSEATYESGFVIDKFPISRPNLTFSTLTVSNMSPEDSSIYLCSAPRDSQDSGGYTFGSGTRLTVV.

This rearrangement joins TRBV29-1 to TRBJ2-7; TCRdb's D call, TRBD1, is unchecked because there is no DNA. CDR3 length: 13 amino acids. CDR1 is SQVTM and CDR2 is ANQGSEA in the germline V gene. CDR3 sequence reads: CSVTGVGPYEQYF.

The CDR3 loop reads CASSLEVGGTYNEQFF. The chain links TRBV5-1 to TRBJ2-1; TCRdb names TRBD1, which stays unverified in the absence of DNA. Germline CDR1 is SGHRS and CDR2 is YFSETQ. This CDR3 spans 16 amino acids.

The V call is TRBV24-1, the J call TRBJ2-1; checking the TCRdb D call of TRBD1 is not possible without DNA. The CDR3 is made up of 15 amino acids. Germline CDR1 reads KGHDR; CDR2 reads SFDVKD. This CDR3 is CATKGWGFSYNEQFF.

The rearrangement joins TRBV29-1 to TRBJ1-6. Germline values: CDR1 SQVTM, CDR2 ANQGSEA. The CDR3 sequence is 14 residues long. The CDR3 spells CSVRGPQVDSPLHF.

The chain carries TRBV29-1 and TRBJ2-7; TCRdb's D call, TRBD1, is unchecked because there is no DNA. This CDR3 has 13 residues. The V gene's germline CDR1 is SQVTM and CDR2 ANQGSEA. CDR3: CSVDGDRSYEQYF.